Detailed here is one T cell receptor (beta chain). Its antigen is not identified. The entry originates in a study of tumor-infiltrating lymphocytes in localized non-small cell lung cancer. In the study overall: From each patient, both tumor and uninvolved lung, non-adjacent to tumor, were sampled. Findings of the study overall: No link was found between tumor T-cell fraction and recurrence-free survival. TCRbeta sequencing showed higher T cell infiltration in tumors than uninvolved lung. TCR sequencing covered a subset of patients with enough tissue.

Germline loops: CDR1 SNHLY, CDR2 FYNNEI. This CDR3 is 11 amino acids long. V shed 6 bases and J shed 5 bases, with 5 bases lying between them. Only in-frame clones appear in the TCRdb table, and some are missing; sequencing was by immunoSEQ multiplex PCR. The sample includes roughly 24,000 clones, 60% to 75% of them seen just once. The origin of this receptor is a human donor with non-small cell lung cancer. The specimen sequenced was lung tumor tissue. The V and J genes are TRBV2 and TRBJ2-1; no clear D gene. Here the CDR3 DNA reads TGTGCCAGCAGGGAGAACAATGAGCAGTTCTTC. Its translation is CASRENNEQFF.